One sample yielded the 23 T cell receptor beta chains listed below, sequenced in a study of blood T cell repertoires in COVID-19. Method: immunoSEQ multiplex PCR; TCRdb's copy keeps in-frame clones and lacks some. The sample carries more than 200,000 clones, about 84% recorded once. Sequencing was performed on PBMCs or T cells enriched from blood (not recorded which). The receptors shown here come from a man aged 60 to 75 who had recovered from COVID-19.

This chain joins TRBV14 and TRBJ1-4, with TRBD1 matching 7 bases. This CDR3 is built from 16 residues. CDR1 and CDR2 from the germline V gene are SGHDN and FVKESK. J lost 7 bases, V lost 4 bases, and 12 bases had no gene match. CDR3 nucleotides: TGTGCCAGCAGCCTAATAACTGACAGGGCCAGTGAAAAACTGTTTTTT. Protein sequence: CASSLITDRASEKLFF. The complete variable domain, with remaining parts taken from reference TRBV14 and TRBJ1-4, reads EAGVTQFPSHSVIEKGQTVTLRCDPISGHDNLYWYRRVMGKEIKFLLHFVKESKQDESGMPNNRFLAERTGGTYSTLKVQPAELEDSGVYFCASSLITDRASEKLFFGSGTQLSVL.

This chain uses TRBV18 with TRBJ2-7, with 7 nucleotides matching TRBD2. After removal of 2 bases from V and 0 bases from J, the junction contained 4 bases not matched to a gene. There are 15 residues in the CDR3. From germline, CDR1 is KGHSH and CDR2 LQKENI. The CDR3 region is CASSPGGGSSYEQYF. CDR3 sequence (DNA): TGTGCCAGCTCACCAGGCGGGGGTAGCTCCTACGAGCAGTACTTC.

This clone was seen a few times. CDR3: CASRDRGTVNEKLFF. DNA for the CDR3: TGTGCCAGCAGGGACAGGGGGACGGTTAATGAAAAACTGTTTTTT. The chain carries TRBV27 and TRBJ1-4, with 10 nucleotides matching TRBD1. J gave up 4 bases and V 6 bases, and 5 bases lay outside the gene matches. The CDR3 runs 15 residues. Germline CDR1 is MNHEY and CDR2 is SMNVEV (reference sequence).

The chain employs TRBV19 and TRBJ2-1; 9 bases are a match to TRBD2. The CDR3 spans 15 residues. Germline CDR1 reads LNHDA; CDR2 reads SQIVND (reference sequence). J gave up 10 bases and V 6 bases, and 13 bases lay outside the gene matches. This CDR3 reads CASSPTGGGALEQFF. The CDR3 bases are TGTGCCAGTAGCCCTACAGGCGGGGGGGCATTAGAGCAGTTCTTC.

The chain combines TRBV3-1 (or the pseudogene TRBV3-2) with TRBJ1-5; D might be TRBD1 (6 bases). The CDR3 runs to 15 residues. V shed 0 bases and J shed 6 bases, with 12 bases lying between them. CDR1 is LGHDT and CDR2 is YNNKEL in the germline V gene (reference sequence). CDR3 coding DNA: TGTGCCAGCAGCCAAGACTCAGGGGACGGTCAGCCCCAGCATTTT. Its protein is CASSQDSGDGQPQHF.

Turning to this clone: Additional DNA sequences in this sample encode the identical CDR3. This chain joins TRBV18 and TRBJ2-5; possible D gene TRBD2, 6 bases. Trimming took 2 bases from V and 4 from J, leaving 11 bases between them. CDR3 length: 14 amino acids. The germline V gene has CDR1 KGHSH and CDR2 LQKENI. CDR3 nucleotide sequence: TGTGCCAGCTCACCAAGGAGGGATTCAGAGACCCAGTACTTC. Protein: CASSPRRDSETQYF.

The rearrangement links TRBV6-2 or TRBV6-3 to TRBJ1-2; 10 positions agree with TRBD1. The germline V gene encodes CDR1 MNHEY and CDR2 SVGEGT. Trimming cost V 3 bases and J 6 bases; bases outside gene matches: 10. CDR3 length: 16 residues. CDR3 coding DNA: TGTGCCAGCAGTTATTGGGCCGGGACAGGGGTCGATGGCTACACCTTC. It encodes CASSYWAGTGVDGYTF.

The gene calls are TRBV4-1 and TRBJ1-5; D possibly corresponds to TRBD1 (5 bases). Germline V gives CDR1 MGHRA, CDR2 YSYEKL. The CDR3 contains 14 residues. Trimming took 4 bases from V and 3 from J, leaving 10 bases between them. The CDR3 reads CASSPGQYNQPQHF. The DNA of the CDR3 is TGCGCCAGCAGCCCCGGACAATACAATCAGCCCCAGCATTTT.

The chain combines TRBV7-2 with TRBJ1-3; D gene uncertain. Per germline, CDR1 SGHTA and CDR2 FQGNSA. CDR3 length: 13 amino acids. Trimming shortened V by 5 bases and J by 8 bases, and 13 bases separated the two germline ends. For the CDR3, the DNA is TGTGCCAGCAGCCTCAACTCCGGGGACACCATATATTTT. Translated, it gives CASSLNSGDTIYF.

The rearrangement uses TRBV24-1 and TRBJ2-3; 8 nucleotides align to TRBD2. CDR3 length equals 15 residues. Per the germline V gene, CDR1 is KGHDR and CDR2 is SFDVKD. Trimming cost V 1 base and J 4 bases; bases outside gene matches: 3. The CDR3 DNA reads as TGTGCCACCAGTGATTTTCGGGGGGGCTCAGATACGCAGTATTTT. It yields the protein CATSDFRGGSDTQYF.

The J gene is TRBJ1-2, the V gene TRBV3-1 (or the pseudogene TRBV3-2); maybe TRBD1 (5 bases). This CDR3 spans 12 amino acids. Trimming left V 8 bases short and J 5 bases short, with 12 bases between. The germline V gene has CDR1 LGHDT and CDR2 YNNKEL (reference sequence). The CDR3 loop is CASSGRVYGYTF. CDR3 bases: TGTGCCAGCTCGGGCAGGGTTTATGGCTACACCTTC.

This chain links TRBV19 with TRBJ1-4; no reliable D call. The germline gives CDR1 LNHDA, CDR2 SQIVND (reference sequence). There are 13 residues in the CDR3. V lost 2 bases to trimming and J lost 5 bases, with 6 bases between them. Here the CDR3 DNA reads TGTGCCAGTAGTATATCCAGGAATGAAAAACTGTTTTTT. This codes for CASSISRNEKLFF.

The chain combines TRBV10-3 with TRBJ1-6, with D hard to call. CDR3 size: 13 residues. The V and J ends lost 10 bases and 6 bases respectively, with 13 bases between them. Looked up from germline, CDR1 is ENHRY and CDR2 is SYGVKD. This CDR3 is CATGVAPNSPLHF. For the CDR3, the DNA is TGTGCCACCGGGGTGGCCCCTAATTCACCCCTCCACTTT.

This chain joins TRBV27 and TRBJ2-2; D is possibly TRBD1 (8 bases). The germline V and J ends were trimmed by 6 bases and 6 bases, with 20 bases remaining between them. In germline, CDR1 is MNHEY, CDR2 SMNVEV (reference sequence). This CDR3 is 16 amino acids long. CDR3: CASRRGGQEISGELFF. The CDR3 DNA is TGTGCCAGCAGGAGGGGGGGACAGGAAATCTCCGGGGAGCTGTTTTTT.

The genes are TRBV2 and TRBJ2-7, with 13 positions matching TRBD2. Trimming took 3 bases from V and 3 from J; bases not matched to a gene: 14. The CDR3 extends over 19 amino acids. CDR1 SNHLY and CDR2 FYNNEI come from the germline V gene. The CDR3 region has the DNA TGTGCCAGCAGTGAGGATAAACTAGCGGGGGGGCGGCAGGACTACGAGCAGTACTTC. This gives the protein CASSEDKLAGGRQDYEQYF.

The chain couples TRBV5-4 to TRBJ2-5; D uncertain. V lost 4 bases and J 7 bases, leaving 17 bases between the germline ends. Germline assignment: CDR1 SGHNT and CDR2 YYREEE (reference sequence). The CDR3 spans 14 residues. The CDR3 spells CASSLSRVPGTQYF. CDR3 bases: TGTGCCAGCAGCCTGAGCCGGGTTCCGGGGACCCAGTACTTC.

The chain recombines TRBV5-4 with TRBJ2-1, with D perhaps matching TRBD2 (5 bases). V was pared by 4 bases and J by 4 bases, with 15 bases between. Per the germline V gene, CDR1 is SGHNT and CDR2 is YYREEE (reference sequence). This CDR3 spans 15 amino acids. The CDR3 nucleotides are TGTGCCAGCAGCCCCCCGGGGTATTTATACAATGAGCAGTTCTTC. Protein: CASSPPGYLYNEQFF.

V is TRBV27 and J is TRBJ1-6, with 8 positions matching TRBD1. This CDR3 region has 14 residues. Germline assignment: CDR1 MNHEY and CDR2 SMNVEV (reference sequence). V was pared by 5 bases and J by 8 bases, with 5 bases of the junction left unmatched. The CDR3 sequence is CASSARGRDSPLHF. Written as DNA, the CDR3 is TGTGCCAGCAGTGCCAGGGGGCGAGATTCACCCCTCCACTTT.

The chain couples TRBV12-3 or TRBV12-4 to TRBJ1-4; D not certain. The germline V and J ends were trimmed by 5 bases and 8 bases, with 12 bases remaining between them. This CDR3 comprises 13 residues. The CDR3 DNA is TGTGCCAGCAGTCTCGAGGGTTTCGAAAAACTGTTTTTT. Its protein is CASSLEGFEKLFF.

V gene TRBV5-1 combines with J gene TRBJ1-1; D not certain. With 4 bases removed from V and 0 bases from J, the gap between germline ends came to 16 bases. There are 16 residues in the CDR3. Germline assignment: CDR1 SGHRS and CDR2 YFSETQ. CDR3 residues: CASSRGGPRMNTEAFF. The CDR3 DNA reads as TGCGCCAGCAGCCGGGGAGGGCCGCGAATGAACACTGAAGCTTTCTTT.

The rearrangement joins TRBV5-1 to TRBJ1-1; no definite D call. The CDR3 is made up of 13 amino acids. V was shortened by 4 bases and J by 3 bases, with 10 bases between the two germline ends. Germline loops: CDR1 SGHRS, CDR2 YFSETQ. In DNA, the CDR3 is TGCGCCAGCAGCGCCCAGGCCGACACTGAAGCTTTCTTT. Translated: CASSAQADTEAFF.

The chain recombines TRBV18 with TRBJ1-4, with TRBD1 identical over 11 bases. Germline V lookup: CDR1 KGHSH, CDR2 LQKENI. V lost 2 bases and J lost 10; bases outside the gene matches: 0. The CDR3 loop spans 13 amino acids. The CDR3 region has the DNA TGTGCCAGCTCACCAGGACAGGGGGCAAAACTGTTTTTT. It encodes CASSPGQGAKLFF.

The chain joins TRBV6-1 to TRBJ1-2; D may be TRBD1 (6 bases). Trimming shortened V by 0 bases and J by 4 bases, and 12 bases separated the two germline ends. CDR1 is MNHNS, CDR2 SASEGT, per germline. This CDR3 has 15 amino acids. CDR3 amino acids: CASSEAWTVGYGYTF. CDR3 coding DNA: TGTGCCAGCAGTGAAGCTTGGACAGTCGGCTATGGCTACACCTTC.